The 5 T cell receptor gamma chains given below trace back to one sample, sequenced in a study of gamma delta lymphoproliferative disorders and STAT genes. TCRdb re-called clones from the multiplex PCR reads using CATT. The sample consists of hundreds of gamma-chain clones, about 28% of them appearing once. Sequencing used genomic DNA taken from PBMCs of patients and controls. Sequencing input: blood. The source of these receptors is a human donor in good health.

This clone was counted only a few times. The DNA is omitted, as the CDR3 cannot be located on it reliably, and the CDR3 follows TCRdb's listing. The V gene was identified as TRGV11, while no J gene was called. TRGV11 is an open reading frame, and its role is uncertain. With termini counted, the CDR3 has 15 amino acids. The CDR3 is CTTVPAGPNYYKKLF.

With respect to this clone: The TCRdb protein comes from a much larger clone and disagrees with this DNA's translation at residue 10, likely due to a read error; the protein given here is derived from the DNA. The J gene was not called, though the V gene is TRGV4. This CDR3 comprises 12 residues. The V gene's germline CDR1 is EGSTGY and CDR2 YDSYTSSV. CDR3 coding DNA: TGTGCCACCTGGGATGGGCCTTATAAGAACCTCTTT. The encoded protein is CATWDGPYKNLF.

Comments on this clone: This DNA translates differently at residue 3 from the TCRdb protein, which is that of a much larger clone; a read error is likely, and the protein shown is the DNA's own translation. Written as DNA, the CDR3 is TGTGCCCCCTGGGACCAATCCCGAAATTATTATAAGAAACTCTTT. Translated: CAPWDQSRNYYKKLF. V is TRGV3 and J is TRGJ1 or TRGJ2. Matching the DNA to germline supplied the J gene, which TCRdb does not give. The CDR3 is 15 amino acids. Germline CDR1 is VTNTFY and CDR2 is YDVSTARD (reference sequence).

This clone counts as large. The V call is TRGV2, the J call TRGJ1 or TRGJ2. No J segment appears in TCRdb, so it was assigned here by matching the sequence to germline. The germline CDR1 and CDR2 sequences are EGSNGY and YDSYNSKV. Trimming removed 0 bases from V and 10 bases from J; junction bases left unmatched: 9. The CDR3 extends over 13 amino acids. The CDR3 loop reads CATWDGRGGKKLF. The CDR3 nucleotides read TGTGCCACCTGGGACGGGAGGGGGGGAAAGAAACTCTTT.

This clone counts as large. The sample holds other DNA sequences that translate to the same CDR3. V and J are TRGV2 and TRGJP2. Here the J gene was assigned by germline matching of the DNA, as TCRdb has none. CDR1 EGSNGY and CDR2 YDSYNSKV come from the germline V gene. Trimming cost V 2 bases and J 2 bases; bases outside gene matches: 5. This CDR3 has 15 residues. This CDR3 is CATWDVSSSDWIKTF. DNA for the CDR3: TGTGCCACCTGGGACGTAAGCAGTAGTGATTGGATCAAGACGTTT.